The T cell receptor beta chain described here comes from a study of cytomegalovirus exposure and HLA in healthy donors. General observations from the study: Donors were assumed by presence/absence analyses to have roughly uniform sequencing depth. A link between a missense DCLRE1C variant and TCR beta V- and J-gene trimming emerged from a later analysis. Testing in vitro showed a few CMV-associated chains specific for CMV antigens.

As to this clone: The antigen remains undetermined.

The CDR3 is 15 amino acids. Germline V lookup: CDR1 SEHNR, CDR2 FQNEAQ (reference sequence). J lost 7 bases, V lost 3 bases, and 6 bases had no gene match. The PCR had 60 Vbeta and 13 Jbeta primers. TCRdb's table, derived via immunoSEQ multiplex PCR, lists solely in-frame clones and lacks some. The profile shows roughly 140,000 clones, about four fifths of them singletons. The specimen sequenced was PBMCs. This receptor was identified in a male donor in good health and CMV-seronegative. The chain uses TRBV7-9 and TRBJ1-2, with 12 bases lining up with TRBD1. CDR3 sequence (DNA): TGTGCCAGCAGCTTGAGTGGGACAGGGGGCTCTGGCTACACCTTC. Translation gives CASSLSGTGGSGYTF. The full variable domain, its missing parts supplied by reference TRBV7-9 and TRBJ1-2, is DTGVSQNPRHKITKRGQNVTFRCDPISEHNRLYWYRQTLGQGPEFLTYFQNEAQLEKSRLLSDRFSAERPKGSFSTLEIQRTEQGDSAMYLCASSLSGTGGSGYTFGSGTRLTVV.